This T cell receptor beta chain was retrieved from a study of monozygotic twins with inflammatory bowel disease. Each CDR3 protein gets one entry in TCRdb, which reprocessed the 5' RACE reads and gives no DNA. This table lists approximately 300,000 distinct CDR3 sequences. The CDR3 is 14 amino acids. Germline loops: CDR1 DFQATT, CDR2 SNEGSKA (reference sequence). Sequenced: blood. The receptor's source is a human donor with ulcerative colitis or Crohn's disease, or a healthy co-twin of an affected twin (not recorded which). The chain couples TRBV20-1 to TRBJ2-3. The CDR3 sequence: CSVVKTRSTDTQYF.